This T cell receptor beta chain was identified in a study of shared clonotypes between healthy human individuals. As for the study in general: A couple of women and three men aged 18 to 49 served as donors. Per donor, CD8 memory used one plate, CD8 naive used two, CD4 memory used three and CD4 naive used three. Regarding the study as a whole: Some naive CD4 clonotypes, roughly 5%, turned up in common across several donors. What naive subsets generally showed was a larger estimated richness than memory subsets showed.

TCRdb's table, derived via immunoSEQ multiplex PCR, lists solely in-frame clones and lacks some. The data hold fewer than 3 million clones, with about 90% observed a single time. This CDR3 has 17 amino acids. V lost 5 bases and J lost 8, with 24 bases in between. From germline, CDR1 is SEHNR and CDR2 FQNEAQ (reference sequence). About this clone itself: What it binds is unknown.

The sequenced material came from naive CD4+ T cells from PBMCs. Subset here: CD45RA+ positively selected. This receptor was obtained from a man aged 18 to 29 in good health. Some clones in this sample may be carry-over from other donors' samples. This chain connects TRBV7-9 to TRBJ1-4, with TRBD1 as a possible D gene (6 bases). CDR3 nucleotides: TGTGCCAGCAGCCCACACCGGGTTGGCAGGGGAGGCGAAAAACTGTTTTTT. Translating it yields CASSPHRVGRGGEKLFF.